The 9 T cell receptor beta chains reported below all come from one sample, sequenced in a study of blood T cell repertoires in COVID-19. Method: immunoSEQ multiplex PCR; TCRdb's copy keeps in-frame clones and lacks some. In the table there are roughly 160,000 clones, around 82% of which are singletons. Specimen: peripheral blood. The receptors shown here come from a man older than 75 with COVID-19, enrolled during active disease.

The table lists this clone with a few counts. The J gene is TRBJ1-5, the V gene TRBV27; tentatively, D is TRBD1 (6 bases). This CDR3 has 15 amino acids. V lost 1 base and J lost 4, with 11 bases in between. Germline-derived CDR1 and CDR2 are MNHEY and SMNVEV (reference sequence). The DNA of the CDR3 is TGTGCCAGCAGTTTATTCCGACAGGAGAATCAGCCCCAGCATTTT. Protein: CASSLFRQENQPQHF.

The chain carries TRBV30 and TRBJ2-4; 8 nucleotides line up with TRBD1. With 0 bases clipped from V and 3 bases from J, the junction kept 1 base outside the gene matches. CDR1 is GTSNPN and CDR2 is SVGIG in the germline V gene (reference sequence). The CDR3 contains 14 residues. The CDR3 loop reads CAWSVQGDKNIQYF. Written as DNA, the CDR3 is TGTGCCTGGAGTGTACAGGGGGACAAAAACATTCAGTACTTC.

As DNA, the CDR3 is TGTGCCAGCAGCGTTGGACAGTCCCCCTACAATGAGCAGTTCTTC. It encodes CASSVGQSPYNEQFF. This chain connects TRBV9 to TRBJ2-1; a weak D match, TRBD1 (6 bases). Trimming took 2 bases from V and 2 from J, leaving 11 bases between them. This CDR3 comprises 15 residues. Per the germline V gene, CDR1 is SGDLS and CDR2 is YYNGEE.

The CDR3 sequence is CASSPHGDTQYF. The CDR3 DNA reads TGTGCCAGCAGCCCACACGGGGATACGCAGTATTTT. The chain has TRBV7-2 and TRBJ2-3, with no clear D. The CDR3 is 12 residues long. V lost 5 bases and J 6 bases, leaving 9 bases between the germline ends. The germline V gene encodes CDR1 SGHTA and CDR2 FQGNSA.

The chain is built from TRBV3-1 (or the pseudogene TRBV3-2) and TRBJ2-7; possibly TRBD1 for D (6 bases). The CDR3 loop spans 15 amino acids. With 5 bases removed from V and 3 bases from J, the gap between germline ends came to 17 bases. Germline values: CDR1 LGHDT, CDR2 YNNKEL (reference sequence). This CDR3 reads CASSSAPGHDYEQYF. For the CDR3, the DNA is TGTGCCAGCAGCTCCGCACCGGGACATGACTACGAGCAGTACTTC.

The chain couples TRBV11-3 to TRBJ1-2; D is unclear. The CDR3 sequence is 13 residues long. The germline V gene has CDR1 SGHNT and CDR2 YENEEA. Trimming took off 5 bases at V and 4 bases at J, with 11 bases between the two ends. The CDR3 region is CASSPRGLYGYTF. The CDR3 nucleotides read TGTGCCAGCAGCCCTAGAGGACTCTATGGCTACACCTTC. The full variable domain, rest sourced from reference TRBV11-3 and TRBJ1-2, is EAGVVQSPRYKIIEKKQPVAFWCNPISGHNTLYWYLQNLGQGPELLIRYENEEAVDDSQLPKDRFSAERLKGVDSTLKIQPAELGDSAVYLCASSPRGLYGYTFGSGTRLTVV.

The V and J genes are TRBV12-5 and TRBJ2-7, with unresolved D. Trimming shortened V by 6 bases and J by 2 bases, and 11 bases separated the two germline ends. The CDR3 is 13 amino acids. Germline loops: CDR1 LGHNT, CDR2 FRNRAP. CDR3 protein: CASGPPNAYEQYF. Written as DNA, the CDR3 is TGTGCTAGTGGCCCGCCTAACGCCTACGAGCAGTACTTC.

This clone was counted a single time. The CDR3 loop is CASSIDLKGGGNQPQHF. CDR3 nucleotide sequence: TGTGCCAGTAGTATAGATTTGAAGGGGGGGGGCAATCAGCCCCAGCATTTT. V is TRBV19 and J is TRBJ1-5, with D perhaps matching TRBD1 (6 bases). V shed 0 bases and J shed 2 bases, with 14 bases lying between them. The germline V gene has CDR1 LNHDA and CDR2 SQIVND (reference sequence). The CDR3 is 17 residues long.

CDR3: CASSPSAPGTGELFF. The CDR3 bases are TGTGCCAGCAGCCCCAGTGCGCCGGGCACCGGGGAGCTGTTTTTT. The chain carries TRBV5-4 and TRBJ2-2, with D unresolved. From germline, CDR1 is SGHNT and CDR2 YYREEE (reference sequence). With 4 bases removed from V and 4 bases from J, the gap between germline ends came to 14 bases. CDR3 size: 15 residues.